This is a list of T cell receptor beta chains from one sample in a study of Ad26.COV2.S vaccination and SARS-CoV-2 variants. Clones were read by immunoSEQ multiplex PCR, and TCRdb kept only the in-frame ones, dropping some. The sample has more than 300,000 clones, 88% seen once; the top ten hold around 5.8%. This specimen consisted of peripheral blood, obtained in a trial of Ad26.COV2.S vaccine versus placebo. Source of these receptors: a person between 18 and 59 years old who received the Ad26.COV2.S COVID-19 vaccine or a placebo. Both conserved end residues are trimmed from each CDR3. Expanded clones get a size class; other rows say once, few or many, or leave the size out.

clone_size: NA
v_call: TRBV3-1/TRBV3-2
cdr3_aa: ASSQDPGQGVDQY

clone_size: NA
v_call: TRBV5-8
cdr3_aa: ASSFTGGVSFDYGYT

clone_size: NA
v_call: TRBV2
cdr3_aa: ASAKYEQY

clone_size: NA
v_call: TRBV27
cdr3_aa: ASSFLPGQGAYEQY

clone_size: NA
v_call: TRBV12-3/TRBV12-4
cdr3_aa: ASQREGNEQY

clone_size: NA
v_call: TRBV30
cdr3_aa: AWSPPGQHEQY

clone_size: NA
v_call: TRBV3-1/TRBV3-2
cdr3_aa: ASSLLSTRQGEQY

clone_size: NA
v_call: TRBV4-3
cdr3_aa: ASSLAGAEDTQY

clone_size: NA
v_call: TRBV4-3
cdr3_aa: ASSQGTGVPDTQY

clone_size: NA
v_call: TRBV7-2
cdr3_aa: ASSPQGQAFYEQY

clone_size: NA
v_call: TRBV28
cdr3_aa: ASTGRNNYGYT

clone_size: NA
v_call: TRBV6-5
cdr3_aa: ASAGTAPQEQY

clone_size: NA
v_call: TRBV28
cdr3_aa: ASSLITGWSAETQY

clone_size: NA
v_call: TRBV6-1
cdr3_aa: ASSEDTGSSYEQY

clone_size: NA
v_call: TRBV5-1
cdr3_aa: ASSLDSVVAYEQY

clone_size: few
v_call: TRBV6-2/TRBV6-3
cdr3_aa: ASSYYRDSHYGYT

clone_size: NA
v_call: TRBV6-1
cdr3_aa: ASSEPGTVYGYT

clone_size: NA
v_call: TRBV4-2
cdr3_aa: ASSPTGTSGRGDEQY

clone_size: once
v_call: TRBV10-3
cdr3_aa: AISESSTSWYEQY

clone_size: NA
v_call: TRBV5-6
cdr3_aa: ASSLVPGGKNTEAF

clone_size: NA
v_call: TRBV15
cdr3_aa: ATSSLGRRGQETQY

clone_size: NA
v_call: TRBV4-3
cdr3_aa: ASSQEGGSGANVLT

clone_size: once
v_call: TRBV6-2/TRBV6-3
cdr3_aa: ASSYLLGASGGKNTGELF

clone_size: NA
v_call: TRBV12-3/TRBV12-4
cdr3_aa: ASSPDYYGYT

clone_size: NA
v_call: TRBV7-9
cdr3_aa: ASSLVGQTHNEQF

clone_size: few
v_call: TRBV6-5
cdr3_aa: ASRQGAFNTEAF

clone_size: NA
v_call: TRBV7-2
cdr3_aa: ASSLGLPTDTQY

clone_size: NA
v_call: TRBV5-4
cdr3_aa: ASSLAEGLAGSNEQF

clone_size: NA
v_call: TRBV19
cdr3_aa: ASSIVPAGRSYNEQF

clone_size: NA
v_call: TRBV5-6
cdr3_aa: ASSLGAGSYEQY

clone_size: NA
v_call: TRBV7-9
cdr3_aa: ASSDRGESIRGYT

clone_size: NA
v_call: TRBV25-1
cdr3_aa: ASSEWGRETQY

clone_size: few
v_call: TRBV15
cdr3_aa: ATRPGTGKRGGSPLH

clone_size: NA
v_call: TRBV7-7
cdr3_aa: ASSLGDYPSTDTQY

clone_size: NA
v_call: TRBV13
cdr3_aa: ASSPGRGTYEQY

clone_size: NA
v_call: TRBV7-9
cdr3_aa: AIPLDSEQF

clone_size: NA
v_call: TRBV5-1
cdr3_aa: ASSLELGSGTTSYEQY

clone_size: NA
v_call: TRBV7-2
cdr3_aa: ASSLSRLFGAAF

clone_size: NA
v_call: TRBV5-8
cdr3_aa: ASSLAGLTADTQY

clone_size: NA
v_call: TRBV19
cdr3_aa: ASSPGGARNRDTGELF

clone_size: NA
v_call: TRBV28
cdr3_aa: ASSLPGQGDYEQY

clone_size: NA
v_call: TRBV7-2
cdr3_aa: ASTPPGSPTDTQY

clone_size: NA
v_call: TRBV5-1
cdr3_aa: ASSLRDTNYGYT

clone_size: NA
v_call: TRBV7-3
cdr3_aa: ASSLDRGGGELF

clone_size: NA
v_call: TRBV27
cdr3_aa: ASSRLAGGSGELF

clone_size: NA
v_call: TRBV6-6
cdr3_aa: ASSTIRQLANEKLF

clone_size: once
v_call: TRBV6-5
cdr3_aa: ASSYSWQDTDTQY

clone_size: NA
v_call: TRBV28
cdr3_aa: ASSSGQHYGYT

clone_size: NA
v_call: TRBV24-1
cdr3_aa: ATSARGRGEDTQY

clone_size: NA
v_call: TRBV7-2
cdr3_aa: ASSLAKGEGNTEAF

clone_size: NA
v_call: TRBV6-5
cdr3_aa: ASITDENTEAF

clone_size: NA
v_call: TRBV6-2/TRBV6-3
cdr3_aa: ASSYSPATLEQY

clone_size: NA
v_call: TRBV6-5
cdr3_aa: ASSTPGGLGSPLH